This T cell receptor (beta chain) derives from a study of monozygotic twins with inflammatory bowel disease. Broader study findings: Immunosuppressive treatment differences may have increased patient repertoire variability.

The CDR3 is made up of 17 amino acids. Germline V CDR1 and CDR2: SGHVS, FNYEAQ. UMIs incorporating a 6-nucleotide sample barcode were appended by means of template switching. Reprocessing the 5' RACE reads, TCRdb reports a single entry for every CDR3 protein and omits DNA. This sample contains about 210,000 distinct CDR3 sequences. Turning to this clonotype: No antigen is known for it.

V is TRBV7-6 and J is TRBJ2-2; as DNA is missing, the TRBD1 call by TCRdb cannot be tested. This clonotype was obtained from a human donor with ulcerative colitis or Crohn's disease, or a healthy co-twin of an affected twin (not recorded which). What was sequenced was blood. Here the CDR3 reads CASSRNRDRDMAGELFF.